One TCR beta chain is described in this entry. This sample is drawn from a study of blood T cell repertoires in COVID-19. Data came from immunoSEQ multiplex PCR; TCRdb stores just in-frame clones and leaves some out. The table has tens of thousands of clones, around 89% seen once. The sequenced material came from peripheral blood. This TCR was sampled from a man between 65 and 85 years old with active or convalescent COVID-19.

This CDR3 is CASSSGQGLHNEQFF. The CDR3 coding sequence is TGTGCCAGCAGCTCGGGACAGGGCCTGCACAATGAGCAGTTCTTC. The V gene is TRBV3-1 (or the pseudogene TRBV3-2), the J gene TRBJ2-1; 9 bases are shared with TRBD1. This CDR3 spans 15 amino acids. With V trimmed by 5 bases and J by 5 bases, 7 bases remained unmatched. Germline V gene lookup returns CDR1 LGHDT and CDR2 YNNKEL (reference sequence).